A selection of T cell receptor beta chains follows, all from one sample in a study of blood T cells in healthy people across ages. TCRdb analysed the 5' RACE reads with MiXCR anew, one entry per CDR3 protein. The sample records about 1,500,000 distinct CDR3 sequences, roughly 40% being singletons. The sample consisted of blood. These receptors were obtained from a woman between 18 and 30 years old in good health. CDR3s leave out the opening cysteine and the closing phenylalanine or tryptophan. The order of the fields is V gene, J gene, CDR3 protein.

v_call: TRBV29-1; j_call: TRBJ2-1; cdr3_aa: SVEFQGSEQF
v_call: TRBV2; j_call: TRBJ1-4; cdr3_aa: ASRSGTGPEKLF
v_call: TRBV5-1; j_call: TRBJ2-7; cdr3_aa: ASSPIGLAGTYEQY
v_call: TRBV3-1; j_call: TRBJ1-6; cdr3_aa: ASSQKWGNSPLH
v_call: TRBV9; j_call: TRBJ1-2; cdr3_aa: ASSVEQGTDYGYT
v_call: TRBV5-1; j_call: TRBJ2-1; cdr3_aa: ASSLVLAGSYNEQF
v_call: TRBV4-2; j_call: NA; cdr3_aa: ASSQPGTSSAYEQY
v_call: TRBV9; j_call: TRBJ2-3; cdr3_aa: ASSAAGTSGVGTQY
v_call: TRBV6-1; j_call: NA; cdr3_aa: ASSGTDPCEQY
v_call: TRBV12-3/TRBV12-4; j_call: TRBJ1-1; cdr3_aa: ASSFLGQGKLEAF
v_call: TRBV5-1; j_call: TRBJ1-1; cdr3_aa: ASSLPRAEGTEAF
v_call: TRBV28; j_call: TRBJ1-5; cdr3_aa: ASSTPREPQH
v_call: TRBV20-1; j_call: TRBJ2-1; cdr3_aa: SALGLAGVDEQF
v_call: TRBV7-3; j_call: TRBJ2-3; cdr3_aa: ASSLLGLPTDTQY
v_call: TRBV28; j_call: TRBJ1-5; cdr3_aa: ASSQVTGRTQPQH
v_call: TRBV7-8; j_call: TRBJ1-4; cdr3_aa: ASSLAQGRNEKLF
v_call: TRBV10-3; j_call: TRBJ2-1; cdr3_aa: AISQGVSNEQF
v_call: TRBV12-3/TRBV12-4; j_call: TRBJ1-1; cdr3_aa: ASSLMGGGTEAF
v_call: TRBV27; j_call: NA; cdr3_aa: ASSPRWDQETQF
v_call: TRBV20-1; j_call: TRBJ2-3; cdr3_aa: SASKGGFISTDTQY
v_call: TRBV2; j_call: TRBJ2-1; cdr3_aa: ASSEGEAYNEQF
v_call: TRBV6-6; j_call: TRBJ2-5; cdr3_aa: ASSSGAVETQY
v_call: TRBV7-2; j_call: TRBJ2-7; cdr3_aa: ASSSGLAGFDEQY
v_call: TRBV4-1; j_call: TRBJ2-5; cdr3_aa: ASSPNPETGLRTGTQY
v_call: TRBV4-1; j_call: TRBJ2-1; cdr3_aa: ASSQERQAEQF
v_call: TRBV6-1; j_call: TRBJ2-3; cdr3_aa: ASSDSAWPSTDTQY
v_call: TRBV12-3/TRBV12-4; j_call: TRBJ2-5; cdr3_aa: ASSLFETQY
v_call: TRBV7-2; j_call: TRBJ1-1; cdr3_aa: ASSLALGGIWTEAF
v_call: TRBV24-1; j_call: TRBJ1-2; cdr3_aa: APGGRGTTVGYT
v_call: TRBV6-1; j_call: TRBJ2-3; cdr3_aa: ASTSGGQGSDTQY
v_call: TRBV20-1; j_call: TRBJ2-2; cdr3_aa: SARLGGEISTGELF
v_call: TRBV10-3; j_call: TRBJ2-7; cdr3_aa: AISATGSYEQY
v_call: TRBV12-5; j_call: TRBJ2-3; cdr3_aa: ASGLGLAGGSTDTQY
v_call: TRBV4-2; j_call: TRBJ1-5; cdr3_aa: ASSQVGDSNQPQH
v_call: TRBV7-6; j_call: TRBJ1-5; cdr3_aa: ASTPMSPGTGSNQPQH
v_call: TRBV9; j_call: TRBJ1-2; cdr3_aa: ASSVEQALNYGYT
v_call: TRBV6-6; j_call: TRBJ1-1; cdr3_aa: ASSLGQGEMNTEAF
v_call: TRBV2; j_call: TRBJ2-1; cdr3_aa: ASRADSSTYNEQF
v_call: TRBV25-1; j_call: TRBJ1-6; cdr3_aa: ATSGGGNSPLH
v_call: TRBV12-3/TRBV12-4; j_call: TRBJ1-6; cdr3_aa: ASSTGRALH
v_call: TRBV28; j_call: TRBJ2-6; cdr3_aa: ASRIGQAGANVLT
v_call: TRBV10-3; j_call: TRBJ2-1; cdr3_aa: AIRTGTTNNEQF
v_call: TRBV20-1; j_call: TRBJ2-7; cdr3_aa: SAPPGGTYEQY
v_call: TRBV7-6; j_call: TRBJ2-1; cdr3_aa: ASSSDGGNEQF
v_call: TRBV6-5; j_call: TRBJ1-2; cdr3_aa: ASKLGGLGYGYT
v_call: TRBV7-9; j_call: NA; cdr3_aa: ASRNDRVGYEQY